This record concerns one TCR beta chain sequence. The data derive from a study of patients and donors after allogeneic stem cell transplantation. Trimming took off 5 bases at V and 0 bases at J, with 13 bases between the two ends. The germline V gene has CDR1 SGHTA and CDR2 FQGTGA. The CDR3 spans 16 residues. Using its own MiXCR run on the RT-PCR reads, TCRdb lists one record per CDR3 protein. Altogether about 230,000 distinct CDR3 sequences are present, approximately 14% being singletons, with the ten largest covering about 9.9%. The chain recombines TRBV7-3 with TRBJ2-2; D remains ambiguous. This sequence was found in a human donor who was either an allogeneic HSCT recipient or a stem cell or donor lymphocyte infusion donor (not recorded which). It is not recorded whose cells these are; they may come from a transplant donor. Source material: blood, either unsorted or a sorted T cell fraction (not recorded which). The DNA for the CDR3 is TGTGCCAGCAGCAAACAAATCCCCTCGAACACCGGGGAGCTGTTTTTT. Translated, it gives CASSKQIPSNTGELFF.